The source of this T cell receptor (beta chain) is a study of PD-L1 blockade in urothelial cancer. Turning to the study itself: About 90% of the 29 patients were men with bladder-origin urothelial cancer.

V lost 0 bases and J 7 bases, leaving 13 bases between the germline ends. Germline CDR1 and CDR2: SGHKS and YYEKEE (reference sequence). This CDR3 spans 15 amino acids. Produced via immunoSEQ multiplex PCR; TCRdb's table is partial and in-frame only. The table includes approximately 20,000 clones, about 90% detected once. Regarding time point: peripheral blood 6 weeks after treatment start. There were between 1 and 8 samples from each patient, taken pretreatment and on-treatment. The starting material was PBMCs, obtained around atezolizumab (anti-PD-L1) treatment. The receptor was derived from a woman aged 60-75 years with urothelial cancer. This chain connects TRBV5-5 to TRBJ1-4, with D maybe TRBD1 (6 bases). The CDR3 region is CASSLGAGAGEKLFF. CDR3 nucleotides: TGTGCCAGCAGCTTGGGGGCGGGGGCGGGTGAAAAACTGTTTTTT.